This TCR beta chain is drawn from a study of control samples from healthy donors and cancer patients. TCRdb's copy holds only in-frame clones and misses some; the assay was immunoSEQ multiplex PCR. The sample spans about 200,000 clones; the ten largest clones claim roughly 2%. This TCR derives from a woman aged 25 to 45 in good health. The sequencing input was blood.

The CDR3 nucleotides read TGTGCCAGCAGCCTTCTCGGGGGTACCTACGAGCAGTACTTC. Its protein is CASSLLGGTYEQYF. This chain joins TRBV14 and TRBJ2-7, with a possible D match to TRBD2 (6 bases). The CDR3 consists of 14 residues. The V gene lost 4 bases and the J gene lost 2 bases, with 12 bases spanning the gap. The germline gives CDR1 SGHDN, CDR2 FVKESK.